These 19 T cell receptor beta chains came from one sample sequenced in a study of blood T cell repertoires in COVID-19. Clones were read by immunoSEQ multiplex PCR, and TCRdb kept only the in-frame ones, dropping some. The sample carries approximately 490,000 clones, around 90% recorded once. The sequenced material came from PBMCs or T cells enriched from blood (not recorded which). These TCRs come from a woman younger than 30 who had recovered from COVID-19.

CDR3 bases: TGCAGCGTTGAAATAACCGGGACTAGCGGGGGACCAGATACGCAGTATTTT. Translating it yields CSVEITGTSGGPDTQYF. V gene TRBV29-1 combines with J gene TRBJ2-3, with 14 bases lining up with TRBD2. The CDR3 extends over 17 amino acids. CDR1 is SQVTM and CDR2 is ANQGSEA in the germline V gene. V dropped 2 bases and J dropped 4; count of bases not matched to a gene: 8.

V gene TRBV4-1 combines with J gene TRBJ1-4; no clear D gene. The CDR3 length is 14 residues. Germline CDR1 MGHRA, CDR2 YSYEKL. V dropped 2 bases and J dropped 8 bases, with 12 bases sitting between them. The CDR3 sequence is CASSQQVNLEKLFF. CDR3 coding DNA: TGCGCCAGCAGCCAACAGGTTAATTTGGAAAAACTGTTTTTT.

The rearrangement links TRBV2 to TRBJ2-1, with 15 bases lining up with TRBD2. Per germline, CDR1 SNHLY and CDR2 FYNNEI. This CDR3 spans 15 amino acids. Trimming removed 6 bases from V and 7 bases from J; junction bases left unmatched: 4. The CDR3 nucleotides read TGTGCCAGCAGAATTGGACTAGCGGGGGGGAATGAGCAGTTCTTC. Amino acids: CASRIGLAGGNEQFF. Full variable domain (missing parts from reference TRBV2 and TRBJ2-1): EPEVTQTPSHQVTQMGQEVILRCVPISNHLYFYWYRQILGQKVEFLVSFYNNEISEKSEIFDDQFSVERPDGSNFTLKIRSTKLEDSAMYFCASRIGLAGGNEQFFGPGTRLTVL.

In its sample, this clone was seen once. The chain is built from TRBV4-1 and TRBJ2-7; 11 bases are shared with TRBD2. V lost 5 bases and J lost 3; bases outside the gene matches: 6. Germline V gives CDR1 MGHRA, CDR2 YSYEKL. This CDR3 spans 15 amino acids. CDR3 sequence: CASSNLAGGLYEQYF. DNA for the CDR3: TGCGCCAGCAGCAACCTAGCGGGGGGCCTCTACGAGCAGTACTTC.

The sample holds a few counts of this clone. The chain recombines TRBV20-1 with TRBJ2-7; D might be TRBD1 (5 bases). This CDR3 is 14 amino acids long. Deletions cut 3 bases from V and 0 bases from J, with 12 bases between. CDR1 is DFQATT, CDR2 SNEGSKA, per germline (reference sequence). The chain's CDR3 is CSASRQGSSYEQYF. CDR3 in DNA: TGCAGTGCTAGTAGGCAGGGAAGCTCCTACGAGCAGTACTTC.

This chain links TRBV6-4 with TRBJ1-2; 9 nucleotides line up with TRBD1. V lost 6 bases and J lost 2; bases outside the gene matches: 1. This CDR3 has 13 amino acids. The germline gives CDR1 MRHNA, CDR2 SNTAGT. For the CDR3, the DNA is TGTGCCAGCAGGGGACAGGGAAACTATGGCTACACCTTC. It is translated as CASRGQGNYGYTF.

The rearrangement uses TRBV19 and TRBJ1-1, with D uncertain. CDR1 is LNHDA and CDR2 is SQIVND in the germline V gene (reference sequence). The CDR3 loop spans 14 amino acids. V lost 6 bases, J lost 5 bases, and 16 bases lay in between. The CDR3 DNA follows: TGTGCCAGTAGAACACAGTCCCAGGTGACTGAAGCTTTCTTT. Translated, it gives CASRTQSQVTEAFF.

V is TRBV7-9 and J is TRBJ1-2; 9 bases align to TRBD1. The CDR3 spans 21 residues. J was trimmed by 3 bases and V by 5 bases; bases with no gene match: 25. Germline-derived CDR1 and CDR2 are SEHNR and FQNEAQ (reference sequence). The DNA for the CDR3 is TGTGCCAGCAGCCGGGTCAAATTGCGAAGGGACAGGGAACCCCCTGACTATGGCTACACCTTC. Its protein product is CASSRVKLRRDREPPDYGYTF.

The genes are TRBV6-6 and TRBJ2-3; TRBD2 matches 8 bases. Germline CDR1 MNHNY, CDR2 SVGAGI (reference sequence). The CDR3 runs to 16 residues. The junction had 11 bases not matched to a gene; V was cut back by 7 bases and J by 2 bases. The CDR3 sequence: CASITRGGGFTDTQYF. The CDR3 DNA sequence: TGTGCCAGCATCACGCGGGGCGGGGGGTTCACAGATACGCAGTATTTT.

V and J are TRBV27 and TRBJ1-6; tentative D call: TRBD1 (5 bases). This CDR3 is 15 amino acids long. The germline gives CDR1 MNHEY, CDR2 SMNVEV (reference sequence). The germline V and J ends were trimmed by 4 bases and 6 bases, with 13 bases remaining between them. DNA of the CDR3: TGTGCCAGCAGTTCAGACAGTAGACGTAATTCACCCCTCCACTTT. Translation gives CASSSDSRRNSPLHF.

The gene calls are TRBV14 and TRBJ2-1; 7 positions match TRBD1. J gave up 7 bases and V 0 bases, and 6 bases lay outside the gene matches. CDR3 length: 15 amino acids. CDR1 is SGHDN, CDR2 FVKESK, per germline. The DNA of the CDR3 is TGTGCCAGCAGCCAAGACACAGGGGTGGAGAATGAGCAGTTCTTC. This translates into CASSQDTGVENEQFF.

CDR3 protein: CASSDGGGTEAFF. CDR3 nucleotides: TGCGCCAGCAGTGATGGGGGGGGCACTGAAGCTTTCTTT. The genes are TRBV10-1 and TRBJ1-1; the D gene is possibly TRBD1 (5 bases). Trimming cost V 3 bases and J 4 bases, with 9 bases left between them. The CDR3 sequence is 13 residues long. Germline V gene lookup returns CDR1 WNHNN and CDR2 SYGVQD (reference sequence).

As to this clone: The germline gene is not matched at one end of the junction; a read error may be the cause. This chain connects TRBV10-3 to TRBJ1-1, with TRBD1 matching over 10 bases. The CDR3 consists of 15 residues. CDR1 is ENHRY and CDR2 is SYGVKD in the germline V gene. Written as DNA, the CDR3 is TGTGCCATTGGAACGGGACAGGGGTTGAATACTGAAGCTTTCTTT. This sequence encodes CAIGTGQGLNTEAFF.

CDR3 region: CASSSPRVANYGYTF. Here the CDR3 DNA reads TGTGCCAGCAGTTCCCCCCGGGTAGCTAACTATGGCTACACCTTC. The rearrangement joins TRBV6-5 to TRBJ1-2, with D unclear. The CDR3 runs to 15 residues. Trimming left V 4 bases short and J 0 bases short, with 12 bases between. In germline, CDR1 is MNHEY, CDR2 SVGAGI.

This sequence joins TRBV3-1 (or the pseudogene TRBV3-2) and TRBJ1-2, with a possible D match to TRBD1 (6 bases). The germline gives CDR1 LGHDT, CDR2 YNNKEL (reference sequence). V was trimmed by 3 bases and J by 3 bases, leaving 20 bases between them. The CDR3 spans 17 residues. The CDR3 sequence is CASSHLQTGTRDYGYTF. The CDR3 coding sequence is TGTGCCAGCAGCCACCTACAGACCGGGACACGGGACTATGGCTACACCTTC.

V usage is TRBV7-2 and J usage is TRBJ1-2; D is possibly TRBD1 (6 bases). Germline V gene sequence: CDR1 SGHTA, CDR2 FQGNSA. Trimming removed 4 bases from V and 4 bases from J, with 19 bases in between. CDR3 length equals 16 residues. The CDR3, as DNA: TGTGCCAGCAGCTCCCGCTGGGGGACACGGAGCTATGGCTACACCTTC. As protein: CASSSRWGTRSYGYTF.

The J gene is TRBJ1-1, the V gene TRBV5-1, with D unresolved. Germline V gene data show CDR1 as SGHRS and CDR2 as YFSETQ. V shed 0 bases and J shed 7 bases, with 16 bases lying between them. This CDR3 spans 15 amino acids. CDR3 amino acids: CASSLEGGRHIEAFF. The DNA for the CDR3 is TGCGCCAGCAGCTTGGAAGGTGGGCGACACATTGAAGCTTTCTTT.

This clone was seen repeatedly, ten times or more. The rearrangement links TRBV5-5 to TRBJ1-3; 8 nucleotides agree with TRBD1. Trimming took 4 bases from V and 5 from J; bases not matched to a gene: 11. The CDR3 totals 16 residues. Germline loops: CDR1 SGHKS, CDR2 YYEKEE (reference sequence). The CDR3 loop is CASSPATDRVRNTIYF. The DNA for the CDR3 is TGTGCCAGCAGCCCTGCGACGGACAGGGTTAGAAACACCATATATTTT.

V is TRBV4-1 and J is TRBJ1-1; 7 positions match TRBD1. CDR1 is MGHRA and CDR2 is YSYEKL in the germline V gene. Trimming took 6 bases from V and 10 from J; bases not matched to a gene: 17. The CDR3 covers 15 residues. The CDR3 spells CASSQTDRSLLRAFF. In nucleotides, the CDR3 is TGCGCCAGCAGTCAAACGGACAGGTCTCTCTTGAGAGCTTTCTTT.